This T cell receptor (beta chain) was recorded in a study of blood T cell repertoires in COVID-19. In the study overall: Acute and convalescent COVID-19 specimens originated in the United States, Italy and Spain.

Germline CDR1 reads SGDLS; CDR2 reads YYNGEE. Trimming at V came to 2 bases and at J to 5 bases, leaving 21 bases not matched to a gene. This CDR3 comprises 19 residues. In the original analysis: Nucleated cell counts were estimated from reference gene primer amplification. Repertoires were generated with immunoSEQ multiplex PCR, while TCRdb's copy carries only in-frame clones and drops some. That table furnishes V, J and clone size, whereas the DNA furnished D and trimming. The sample records 110,000 to 150,000 clones, roughly 85% being singletons. J is TRBJ2-7 and V is TRBV9; 8 positions match TRBD1. Material for sequencing was peripheral blood. The sequence was collected from a man aged 55-75 years with acute or convalescent COVID-19. For the CDR3, the DNA is TGTGCCAGCAGCGTCGACCAAATCACCGGGACAGGTAAAATCGACGAGCAGTACTTC. Amino acid sequence: CASSVDQITGTGKIDEQYF.